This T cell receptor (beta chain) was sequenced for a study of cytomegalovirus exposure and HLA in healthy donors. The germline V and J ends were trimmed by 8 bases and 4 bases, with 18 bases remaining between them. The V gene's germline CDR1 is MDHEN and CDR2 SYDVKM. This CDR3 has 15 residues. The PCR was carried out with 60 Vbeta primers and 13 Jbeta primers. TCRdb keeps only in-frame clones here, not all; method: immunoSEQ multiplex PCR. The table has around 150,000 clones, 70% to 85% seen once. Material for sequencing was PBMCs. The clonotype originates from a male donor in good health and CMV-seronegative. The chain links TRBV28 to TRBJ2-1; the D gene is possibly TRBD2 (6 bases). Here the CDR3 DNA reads TGTGCCAGCCCACCCGCCGACGGGGGTTACAATGAGCAGTTCTTC. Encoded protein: CASPPADGGYNEQFF.